A single T cell receptor beta chain is shown here with its context. The specificity of this receptor is unknown. No clone much larger than this one lies a single base away; base qualities are absent. Here V drops 6 bases and J drops 5 bases, and the junction holds 6 bases not matched to any gene. Including the terminal cysteine and phenylalanine, the CDR3 comprises 13 residues. Only CDR3 DNA remains: 39 bases, in frame from the first base. Via the germline V gene (reference sequence), CDR1 is SGHNT and CDR2 YYREEE. Separate from the approximately 670-subject first cohort, the validation cohort of roughly 130 subjects was the group to which the donors belonged. These data originate in a study of cytomegalovirus exposure and HLA in healthy donors (dated by TCRdb to the late 2010s). Looking at the study overall: A later analysis indicated that the 120 validation repertoires were generated on the platform also employed for the 700 or so repertoires of the first cohort. A separate validation cohort of roughly 130 different subjects was used in addition to the roughly 640-subject first cohort. The study was designed to test whether signatures of past pathogen exposure could be identified by cataloging public T cell receptors. High-throughput TCR immunosequencing, statistical association of individual TCRs with disease status, and machine learning were combined to predict cytomegalovirus infection status.

The library was generated by the immunoSEQ multiplex PCR assay. Under the source paper's analysis protocol: To diagnose cytomegalovirus status from the catalog of TCR beta chain sequences, a statistical classification framework was built. TCRdb mirrors the immuneACCESS table, restricted to in-frame sequences. Some clones are absent from its copies; in checked studies, under half trace to an unresolved V gene, and the reason for the others is unknown. V, J and clone size are those of that table, while D and trimming were read from the DNA. The sample data list 300,000 to 400,000 clones, and approximately 91% of these were observed just once. The ten largest clones take up over 0.9% of the sample. What the research found in general, with its limitations: According to the authors, the approach could potentially be generalized to other disease states and immunological phenotypes. A few of the identified cytomegalovirus-associated TCR beta chains were confirmed in vitro to be specific for cytomegalovirus antigens. Of the cluster scores, 94% were above 0 in a later analysis, which found that TCRs clustered in the first cohort also tended to co-occur in the 110 or so validation repertoires. The study listed 164 TCR beta chains as associated with cytomegalovirus. The classifier was reported to diagnose cytomegalovirus status with high specificity and sensitivity in both the original and validation cohorts. The validation cohort had no HLA typing available for a later analysis, so co-occurrence within that cohort was assessed over all 120 or so repertoires. Across donors, most TCR sequences were observed very rarely, whereas some public TCRs were present in many individuals.

The rearranged chain carries TRBV5-4 and TRBJ2-3; TRBD1 agrees with 7 junctional bases. Sample: PBMCs. The origin of this receptor is a man in his thirties or forties in good health and CMV-seronegative. Here the CDR3 is given as CASTGNRGDTQYF. The nucleotides read TGTGCCAGCACCGGAAACAGGGGAGATACGCAGTATTTT.